The clone carrying this T cell receptor (beta chain) has just a few counts. Its antigen remains unknown. TCRdb independently ran MiXCR on the 5' RACE reads; one entry per CDR3 protein. Of 150,000 to 200,000 distinct CDR3 sequences in the sample, 7% to 10% were seen once. The data derive from a study of T cells after yellow fever vaccination. Overall study results and limits: CD4 and CD8 compartments shared a small share of clonotypes, likely from convergent recombination.

This CDR3 contains 13 residues. V gave up 2 bases and J gave up 4 bases, with 5 bases separating them. Germline CDR1 reads LGHNA; CDR2 reads YSLEER. This clonotype originated in a man aged 18 to 35 who received the YFV17D yellow fever vaccine. This chain uses TRBV4-3 with TRBJ2-2; D call uncertain. The material sequenced was CD8+ T cells sorted from PBMCs, taken 45 days after the yellow fever booster vaccination. CDR3 nucleotides: TGCGCCAGCAGCCAATTGACCACCGGGGAGCTGTTTTTT. Its protein is CASSQLTTGELFF.